The clone carrying this TCR beta chain was recorded a few times. What it binds is unknown. The data stem from a study of T cells in localized non-small cell lung cancer. Study outcomes and limitations: Uninvolved adjacent lung showed the highest T cell clonality, exceeding tumor.

CDR3 length: 14 residues. V lost 3 bases and J lost 7, with 15 bases in between. Germline lookup yields CDR1 LNHDA and CDR2 SQIVND (reference sequence). Using immunoSEQ multiplex PCR, the repertoire was profiled, and TCRdb retains in-frame clones only, with some absent. The sample shows fewer than 9,000 clones, about 90% of them seen only once. This chain joins TRBV19 and TRBJ1-1, with D possibly matching TRBD1 (6 bases). Sample: peripheral blood mononuclear cells, taken before any cancer treatment. This clonotype was obtained from a male donor aged 60 or over with stage II lung adenocarcinoma. CDR3: CASSIGGAGGEAFF. DNA of the CDR3: TGTGCCAGTAGTATTGGGGGGGCCGGTGGTGAAGCTTTCTTT. Full variable domain (missing parts from reference TRBV19 and TRBJ1-1): DGGITQSPKYLFRKEGQNVTLSCEQNLNHDAMYWYRQDPGQGLRLIYYSQIVNDFQKGDIAEGYSVSREKKESFPLTVTSAQKNPTAFYLCASSIGGAGGEAFFGQGTRLTVV.